Presented here are 28 T cell receptor beta chains from one specimen sequenced in a study of T-cell reconstitution after alpha-beta-depleted transplantation in children. Researchers prepared the TCRbeta library using unique molecular identifiers, the study reports. TCRdb processed the PCR reads anew with MiXCR; each CDR3 protein has one entry. The sample shows 150,000 to 250,000 distinct CDR3 sequences, about 6% of them seen only once. The sample here was PBMCs, taken before TCRalphabeta/CD19-depleted stem cell transplant. The source is a girl in the first two years of life with combined immunodeficiency, due to receive a stem cell transplant.

V gene TRBV12-3 or TRBV12-4 combines with J gene TRBJ2-1; D is unclear. V shed 1 base and J shed 2 bases, with 6 bases lying between them. The CDR3 spans 14 residues. CDR3 sequence: CASSLVSPYNEQFF. The CDR3 nucleotides read TGTGCCAGCAGTTTAGTTAGCCCCTACAATGAGCAGTTCTTC.

This clonotype was observed at least ten times. This chain uses TRBV24-1 with TRBJ1-1; D perhaps matches TRBD1 (6 bases). Germline CDR1 reads KGHDR; CDR2 reads SFDVKD. The CDR3 contains 14 residues. Trimming cost V 3 bases and J 1 base, with 8 bases left between them. CDR3 sequence (DNA): TGTGCCACCAGTGATGGACAGCCGAACACTGAAGCTTTCTTT. Amino acid sequence: CATSDGQPNTEAFF.

The V gene is TRBV6-5, the J gene TRBJ2-7; no reliable D call. The CDR3 spans 13 residues. V lost 6 bases to trimming and J lost 5 bases, with 14 bases between them. CDR1 is MNHEY, CDR2 SVGAGI, per germline. The chain's CDR3 is CASSPDLNHEQYF. DNA for the CDR3: TGTGCCAGCAGCCCAGACTTAAACCACGAGCAGTACTTC.

This clonotype has ten or more counts. V and J are TRBV10-3 and TRBJ2-2, with D possibly TRBD2 on 5 matching bases. Trimming stripped 4 bases from V and 4 bases from J, with 16 bases between. The germline CDR1 and CDR2 sequences are ENHRY and SYGVKD. The length of the CDR3 is 16 residues. CDR3 in amino acids: CAISGSGPGGTGELFF. The DNA of the CDR3 is TGTGCCATCAGTGGGTCCGGGCCCGGAGGCACCGGGGAGCTGTTTTTT.

This clonotype was seen repeatedly, ten times or more. The rearrangement links TRBV2 to TRBJ2-7; D gene ambiguous. V was shortened by 3 bases and J by 0 bases, with 9 bases between the two germline ends. The CDR3 extends over 14 amino acids. Looked up from germline, CDR1 is SNHLY and CDR2 is FYNNEI. The CDR3 protein is CASSDPDYSYEQYF. CDR3 bases: TGTGCCAGCAGTGATCCTGATTACTCCTACGAGCAGTACTTC.

This clonotype was seen repeatedly, ten times or more. V usage is TRBV4-2 and J usage is TRBJ2-6; the match to TRBD1 covers 7 bases. Trimming cost V 1 base and J 11 bases; bases outside gene matches: 11. The germline V gene encodes CDR1 LGHNA and CDR2 YNFKEQ. The CDR3 covers 16 residues. The CDR3 coding sequence is TGTGCCAGCAGCCAAGTGATCGGACAGGCCCCTGACGTCCTGACTTTC. Protein: CASSQVIGQAPDVLTF.

This clonotype was detected ten times or more. The chain combines TRBV7-9 with TRBJ2-7; 9 bases are a match to TRBD2. CDR1 SEHNR and CDR2 FQNEAQ come from the germline V gene (reference sequence). J was trimmed by 0 bases and V by 6 bases; bases with no gene match: 15. The CDR3 is 18 amino acids. The CDR3 sequence: CASSSWPLAGRDSYEQYF. Written as DNA, the CDR3 is TGTGCCAGCAGTTCCTGGCCCCTAGCGGGAAGGGACTCCTACGAGCAGTACTTC. The complete variable domain, with remaining parts taken from reference TRBV7-9 and TRBJ2-7, reads DTGVSQNPRHKITKRGQNVTFRCDPISEHNRLYWYRQTLGQGPEFLTYFQNEAQLEKSRLLSDRFSAERPKGSFSTLEIQRTEQGDSAMYLCASSSWPLAGRDSYEQYFGPGTRLTVT.

This clonotype was seen repeatedly, ten times or more. The chain recombines TRBV11-1 with TRBJ1-1; D unclear. The CDR3 has 12 residues. Germline CDR1 reads SGHAT; CDR2 reads FQDESV (reference sequence). The V end was cut by 2 bases, the J end by 8 bases, with 9 bases between. The CDR3 protein is CASSLLRSEAFF. The CDR3 region has the DNA TGTGCCAGCAGCTTATTAAGGTCCGAAGCTTTCTTT.

The chain couples TRBV4-1 to TRBJ2-7; D is possibly TRBD1 or TRBD2 (6 bases each). Germline loops: CDR1 MGHRA, CDR2 YSYEKL. This CDR3 spans 16 amino acids. Between the trimmed V and J ends, which lost 4 bases and 5 bases, there was a span of 21 bases. CDR3 sequence: CASSRTIFRGINEQYF. The CDR3 bases are TGCGCCAGCAGCCGGACTATTTTCAGGGGTATTAACGAGCAGTACTTC.

This clonotype appeared many times. V gene TRBV24-1 combines with J gene TRBJ1-4; 8 bases map to TRBD1. The CDR3 loop spans 15 amino acids. Trimming took 4 bases from V and 8 from J; bases not matched to a gene: 8. Germline CDR1 reads KGHDR; CDR2 reads SFDVKD. The CDR3 spells CATSDATGTGEKLFF. CDR3 coding DNA: TGTGCCACCAGTGACGCAACCGGGACAGGAGAAAAACTGTTTTTT.

This clonotype appeared a few times. The chain uses TRBV27 and TRBJ1-2, with D perhaps TRBD1 (5 bases). There are 16 residues in the CDR3. Germline assignment: CDR1 MNHEY and CDR2 SMNVEV (reference sequence). The ends were cut back, 5 bases at V and 2 bases at J, with 18 bases in the middle. For the CDR3, the DNA is TGTGCCAGCAGTACCTCAATGACGACAGCAAACTATGGCTACACCTTC. It encodes CASSTSMTTANYGYTF.

This clonotype was seen many times. V usage is TRBV9 and J usage is TRBJ2-1, with D unresolved. This CDR3 is built from 11 residues. V dropped 3 bases and J dropped 8 bases, with 6 bases sitting between them. The germline V gene encodes CDR1 SGDLS and CDR2 YYNGEE. CDR3 DNA: TGTGCCAGCAGCGGCGTTGATGAGCAGTTCTTC. Its protein product is CASSGVDEQFF. Full variable domain (remainder filled in from reference TRBV9 and TRBJ2-1): DSGVTQTPKHLITATGQRVTLRCSPRSGDLSVYWYQQSLDQGLQFLIQYYNGEERAKGNILERFSAQQFPDLHSELNLSSLELGDSALYFCASSGVDEQFFGPGTRLTVL.

This clonotype has at least ten counts. This chain joins TRBV7-9 and TRBJ1-1; D remains unclear. The CDR3 extends over 16 amino acids. The germline gives CDR1 SEHNR, CDR2 FQNEAQ (reference sequence). Deletions cut 0 bases from V and 1 base from J, with 12 bases between. The CDR3 nucleotides read TGTGCCAGCAGCTTAGCGACGGGTCTAGGGAACACTGAAGCTTTCTTT. Translated, it gives CASSLATGLGNTEAFF.

This clonotype was seen repeatedly, ten times or more. The gene calls are TRBV3-1 and TRBJ2-5; D is possibly TRBD1 or TRBD2 (6 bases each). V lost 0 bases to trimming and J lost 5 bases, with 28 bases between them. CDR1 LGHDT and CDR2 YNNKEL come from the germline V gene (reference sequence). The CDR3 has 20 amino acids. The CDR3 sequence is CASSQDRLGGGTIIGETQYF. CDR3 sequence (DNA): TGTGCCAGCAGCCAAGATAGATTGGGGGGCGGAACGATTATTGGGGAGACCCAGTACTTC.

Ten or more counts support this clonotype. The chain recombines TRBV4-3 with TRBJ2-7, with 7 nucleotides matching TRBD2. Germline V gene sequence: CDR1 LGHNA, CDR2 YSLEER. The ends lost 0 bases at V and 2 bases at J; junction bases unmatched: 7. This CDR3 spans 16 amino acids. CDR3 region: CASSQDTSGIPYEQYF. CDR3 sequence (DNA): TGCGCCAGCAGCCAAGACACCAGCGGGATTCCCTACGAGCAGTACTTC.

This clonotype was found many times. The CDR3 loop reads CSAPQGVNYGYTF. As DNA, the CDR3 is TGCAGTGCTCCCCAGGGGGTAAACTATGGCTACACCTTC. The V call is TRBV20-1, the J call TRBJ1-2; 7 nucleotides align to TRBD1. Trimming took 5 bases from V and 2 from J; bases not matched to a gene: 5. CDR1 is DFQATT, CDR2 SNEGSKA, per germline (reference sequence). The CDR3 is 13 amino acids.

This clonotype was counted at least ten times. This sequence joins TRBV12-3 or TRBV12-4 and TRBJ2-7; TRBD2 matches 11 bases. J lost 7 bases, V lost 5 bases, and 13 bases had no gene match. CDR3 size: 16 residues. Here the CDR3 reads CASSPLILAGVSEQYF. In DNA form, the CDR3 reads TGTGCCAGCAGTCCTCTCATACTAGCGGGAGTTAGTGAGCAGTACTTC.

This clonotype has a count of ten or more. The chain is built from TRBV29-1 and TRBJ2-5, with D possibly being TRBD2 (7 bases). Trimming pared 0 bases from V and 7 bases from J, leaving 21 bases between. Germline V gene data show CDR1 as SQVTM and CDR2 as ANQGSEA. This CDR3 has 16 amino acids. CDR3 coding DNA: TGCAGCGTTGAAGATGTGGGGGGGCTCAGGCATGGGACCCAGTACTTC. Translated: CSVEDVGGLRHGTQYF.

The table lists this clonotype with a few counts. The V and J genes are TRBV28 and TRBJ2-3, with D possibly being TRBD1 (6 bases). V was cut by 2 bases and J by 2 bases, with 17 bases left in between. This CDR3 contains 17 residues. Germline-derived CDR1 and CDR2 are MDHEN and SYDVKM. In DNA form, the CDR3 reads TGTGCCAGCAGTTTAAGTACATCAGGGGTCTACACAGATACGCAGTATTTT. Translation gives CASSLSTSGVYTDTQYF.

Points on this clonotype: A much larger clone lies one base from this, so it may be a read error. Here the CDR3 omits its conserved ending phenylalanine or tryptophan, so a read error is the likely source. The chain carries TRBV20-1 and TRBJ2-1, with D possibly matching TRBD1 (6 bases). Germline loops: CDR1 DFQATT, CDR2 SNEGSKA (reference sequence). V was trimmed by 0 bases and J by 12 bases, leaving 12 bases between them. This CDR3 spans 12 amino acids. The CDR3 reads CSAREAGGWQFL. For the CDR3, the DNA is TGCAGTGCTAGAGAGGCTGGGGGCTGGCAGTTCCTC.

This clonotype was detected ten times or more. The chain recombines TRBV4-3 with TRBJ2-7, with TRBD1 identical over 10 bases. The CDR3 extends over 15 amino acids. V was clipped by 0 bases and J by 10 bases; unmatched bases: 9. Germline V gene sequence: CDR1 LGHNA, CDR2 YSLEER. CDR3 nucleotide sequence: TGCGCCAGCAGCCAAGATAGACGGGACAGGGGAACACAGTACTTC. It translates to CASSQDRRDRGTQYF.

This clonotype appeared many times. The chain links TRBV27 to TRBJ2-6; 7 bases are shared with TRBD2. Germline assignment: CDR1 MNHEY and CDR2 SMNVEV (reference sequence). V dropped 5 bases and J dropped 6; count of bases not matched to a gene: 1. CDR3 size: 13 residues. CDR3 sequence reads: CASSAGEANVLTF. CDR3 coding DNA: TGTGCCAGCAGTGCGGGGGAGGCCAACGTCCTGACTTTC.

The chain is built from TRBV25-1 and TRBJ2-7, with unresolved D. CDR3 length: 14 residues. The germline gives CDR1 MGHDK, CDR2 SYGVNS. V was shortened by 0 bases and J by 2 bases, with 8 bases between the two germline ends. CDR3 sequence: CASSEYFIPYEQYF. The CDR3 coding sequence is TGTGCCAGCAGTGAATATTTCATTCCCTACGAGCAGTACTTC.

This clonotype was seen many times. The gene calls are TRBV10-3 and TRBJ1-5; 10 bases agree with TRBD1. CDR1 is ENHRY, CDR2 SYGVKD, per germline. Trimming took 10 bases from V and 2 from J; bases not matched to a gene: 5. The CDR3 is 14 amino acids. The CDR3 is CATAGTGGNQPQHF. The CDR3, as DNA: TGTGCCACGGCAGGGACAGGGGGCAATCAGCCCCAGCATTTT.

This clonotype was seen a handful of times. The chain carries TRBV7-6 and TRBJ2-7; no clear D gene. Germline V gene sequence: CDR1 SGHVS, CDR2 FNYEAQ. CDR3 length: 13 amino acids. V was shortened by 2 bases and J by 1 base, with 6 bases between the two germline ends. The CDR3: CASSLTESYEQYF. The CDR3, as DNA: TGTGCCAGCAGCTTAACAGAATCCTACGAGCAGTACTTC.

In its sample, this clonotype was seen many times. V and J are TRBV15 and TRBJ1-2; tentatively, D is TRBD1 (5 bases). The germline CDR1 and CDR2 sequences are LNHNV and YYDKDF (reference sequence). Trimming left V 3 bases short and J 8 bases short, with 10 bases between. This CDR3 is 12 amino acids long. The CDR3 loop reads CATSSVRQGYTF. The DNA of the CDR3 is TGTGCCACCAGCAGCGTTCGACAGGGCTACACCTTC.

This clonotype has at least ten counts. The genes are TRBV12-5 and TRBJ2-3; D gene ambiguous. The germline CDR1 and CDR2 sequences are LGHNT and FRNRAP. The CDR3 is made up of 13 amino acids. Trimming took off 5 bases at V and 5 bases at J, with 11 bases between the two ends. The CDR3 protein is CASGAFHGDTQYF. The CDR3 DNA reads TGTGCTAGTGGTGCGTTTCATGGAGATACGCAGTATTTT.

This clonotype has a count of ten or more. This chain uses TRBV14 with TRBJ1-2; the D is unclear. The germline V gene encodes CDR1 SGHDN and CDR2 FVKESK. The CDR3 is 13 amino acids. Trimming pared 0 bases from V and 5 bases from J, leaving 7 bases between. Here the CDR3 DNA reads TGTGCCAGCAGCCAAGAAACGACTTATGGCTACACCTTC. Protein: CASSQETTYGYTF.